Listed here are 21 T cell receptor beta chains from one sample, sequenced in a study of vaccination and CD4 T cells after COVID-19. An Oncomine TCR Beta short-read assay was used to sequence the DNA from cultured CD4+ T cells. TCRdb analysed the PCR reads with MiXCR anew, one entry per CDR3 protein. This sample has about 19,000 distinct CDR3 sequences, with roughly three fifths found just once. Indicated treatment: approximately nine-day PBMC culture with coronavirus spike peptide pools or control peptides (ViraFEST assay). Their cognate antigens are unknown. The sequenced sample was CD4+ T cells from blood, cultured in vitro. Every receptor here comes from a human donor who had recovered from COVID-19.

This clonotype was seen only once. V and J are TRBV25-1 and TRBJ1-5; no firm D call. Germline V gene lookup returns CDR1 MGHDK and CDR2 SYGVNS. The CDR3 has 14 amino acids. The V end lost 2 bases, the J end lost 3 bases, and 8 bases lay between the germline ends. The CDR3 sequence is CASSETAFNQPQHF. The CDR3 coding sequence is TGTGCCAGCAGTGAAACAGCCTTCAATCAGCCCCAGCATTTT. Drawing the rest from reference TRBV25-1 and TRBJ1-5, the complete variable domain is EADIYQTPRYLVIGTGKKITLECSQTMGHDKMYWYQQDPGMELHLIHYSYGVNSTEKGDLSSESTVSRIRTEHFPLTLESARPSHTSQYLCASSETAFNQPQHFGDGTRLSIL.

To note about this clonotype: One end of the junction does not line up with germline, which may come from a read error. This chain joins TRBV20-1 and TRBJ2-3, with 8 bases that match TRBD2. The CDR3 loop spans 14 amino acids. Germline V gene sequence: CDR1 DFQATT, CDR2 SNEGSKA (reference sequence). The CDR3 here is CSARVLAGTDTQYF. CDR3 DNA sequence: TGCAGTGCAAGAGTACTAGCGGGCACAGATACGCAGTATTTT.

The gene calls are TRBV5-1 and TRBJ1-2, with 7 positions matching TRBD1. V lost 4 bases and J lost 1; bases outside the gene matches: 7. Germline V gene sequence: CDR1 SGHRS, CDR2 YFSETQ. This CDR3 has 15 amino acids. The CDR3 is CASSVAQGVNYGYTF. CDR3 in DNA: TGCGCCAGCAGCGTGGCCCAGGGGGTTAACTATGGCTACACCTTC.

The rearrangement uses TRBV15 and TRBJ1-5, with D perhaps TRBD1 (6 bases). The V and J ends lost 0 bases and 1 base respectively, with 7 bases between them. The CDR3 has 15 residues. Germline CDR1 reads LNHNV; CDR2 reads YYDKDF (reference sequence). The CDR3 DNA is TGTGCCACCAGCAGAGATGACAGGAGCAATCAGCCCCAGCATTTT. Residues: CATSRDDRSNQPQHF.

The chain links TRBV10-3 to TRBJ1-2, with D possibly being TRBD1 (5 bases). Between the trimmed V and J ends, which lost 7 bases and 0 bases, there was a span of 15 bases. This CDR3 is built from 15 residues. The germline V gene has CDR1 ENHRY and CDR2 SYGVKD. The CDR3 here is CAIMARDGTNYGYTF. CDR3 nucleotides: TGTGCCATCATGGCGAGGGACGGGACTAACTATGGCTACACCTTC.

The chain has TRBV6-4 and TRBJ2-7; D is uncertain. V lost 6 bases and J 0 bases, leaving 6 bases between the germline ends. The CDR3 is 12 residues long. Germline V gene data show CDR1 as MRHNA and CDR2 as SNTAGT. Here the CDR3 DNA reads TGTGCCAGCAGAAATAACTCCTACGAGCAGTACTTC. Protein: CASRNNSYEQYF.

The CDR3 nucleotides read TGTGCCAGCAGTTACTCGAATACCAACCGAGCTTTCTTT. Protein product: CASSYSNTNRAFF. This chain connects TRBV6-5 to TRBJ1-1; unclear D gene. CDR1 MNHEY and CDR2 SVGAGI come from the germline V gene. The CDR3 extends over 13 amino acids. The germline V and J ends were trimmed by 0 bases and 10 bases, with 12 bases remaining between them.

The table lists this clonotype with a count of one. The chain employs TRBV4-3 and TRBJ2-7; 7 bases match TRBD1. CDR1 and CDR2 from the germline V gene are LGHNA and YSLEER. J gave up 7 bases and V 0 bases, and 9 bases lay outside the gene matches. The length of the CDR3 is 15 residues. CDR3 nucleotide sequence: TGCGCCAGCAGCCAAGAAGTGACAGGGTCAAGGGAGCAGTACTTC. This encodes CASSQEVTGSREQYF.

The rearrangement uses TRBV2 and TRBJ2-3; possible D gene TRBD1, 6 bases. The germline CDR1 and CDR2 sequences are SNHLY and FYNNEI. The V end was cut by 2 bases, the J end by 0 bases, with 12 bases between. This CDR3 has 16 residues. In nucleotides, the CDR3 is TGTGCCAGCAGTGAACAGGGGCAGGGGAGCACAGATACGCAGTATTTT. Translated, it gives CASSEQGQGSTDTQYF.

This clonotype was detected a few times. This rearrangement joins TRBV20-1 to TRBJ1-2; no definite D call. From germline, CDR1 is DFQATT and CDR2 SNEGSKA (reference sequence). The CDR3 loop spans 14 amino acids. Trimming cost V 0 bases and J 2 bases, with 10 bases left between them. The CDR3 protein is CSARDRYRNYGYTF. CDR3 DNA: TGCAGTGCTAGAGATAGGTATCGCAACTATGGCTACACCTTC.

This chain links TRBV5-1 with TRBJ2-3; TRBD1 agrees at 12 bases. With V trimmed by 4 bases and J by 4 bases, 4 bases remained unmatched. CDR1 is SGHRS and CDR2 is YFSETQ in the germline V gene. There are 15 residues in the CDR3. The CDR3, as DNA: TGCGCCAGCAGCCCTGGGACAGGGGGCGCAGATACGCAGTATTTT. It translates to CASSPGTGGADTQYF. Full variable domain (remainder filled in from reference TRBV5-1 and TRBJ2-3): KAGVTQTPRYLIKTRGQQVTLSCSPISGHRSVSWYQQTPGQGLQFLFEYFSETQRNKGNFPGRFSGRQFSNSRSEMNVSTLELGDSALYLCASSPGTGGADTQYFGPGTRLTVL.

This clonotype occurred a few times. This chain's CDR3 is CASRLGQGALNTEAFF. The DNA for the CDR3 is TGTGCCAGCAGACTGGGACAGGGGGCTTTGAACACTGAAGCTTTCTTT. The chain joins TRBV27 to TRBJ1-1, with 12 bases aligning to TRBD1. Germline assignment: CDR1 MNHEY and CDR2 SMNVEV (reference sequence). Trimming at V came to 6 bases and at J to 0 bases, leaving 5 bases not matched to a gene. The CDR3 contains 16 residues.

This CDR3 reads CASRPDSSYEQYF. CDR3 DNA sequence: TGTGCCAGCAGACCTGACAGCTCCTACGAGCAGTACTTC. The chain links TRBV2 to TRBJ2-7; TRBD1 might be the D (5 bases). This CDR3 contains 13 residues. The germline gives CDR1 SNHLY, CDR2 FYNNEI. V was shortened by 6 bases and J by 0 bases, with 9 bases between the two germline ends.

The chain is built from TRBV24-1 and TRBJ2-5; 10 bases map to TRBD2. The CDR3 covers 19 residues. Per the germline V gene, CDR1 is KGHDR and CDR2 is SFDVKD. V trimming: 3 bases; J trimming: 5 bases; junction bases outside the gene matches: 17. CDR3 DNA: TGTGCCACCAGTGATCCCGCCGATCGAAGACTAGCGGGCAGGGAGACCCAGTACTTC. Protein: CATSDPADRRLAGRETQYF.

The chain recombines TRBV20-1 with TRBJ1-4, with 7 bases matching TRBD1. This CDR3 is 15 amino acids long. Losses at the gene ends were 1 base for V and 5 bases for J; bases not matched to a gene: 7. Germline lookup yields CDR1 DFQATT and CDR2 SNEGSKA (reference sequence). The CDR3 loop is CSARAPGGLNEKLFF. CDR3 coding DNA: TGCAGTGCTAGAGCCCCAGGGGGTTTAAATGAAAAACTGTTTTTT.

The genes are TRBV7-3 and TRBJ2-5; 11 bases agree with TRBD2. Losses at the gene ends were 5 bases for V and 4 bases for J; bases not matched to a gene: 6. Looked up from germline, CDR1 is SGHTA and CDR2 is FQGTGA. The CDR3 consists of 15 residues. The CDR3 DNA sequence: TGTGCCAGCAGCCCGAGCGGACTAGCGGGAGAGACCCAGTACTTC. Translating it yields CASSPSGLAGETQYF.

The chain joins TRBV27 to TRBJ2-7, with 7 bases that match TRBD1. After removal of 5 bases from V and 3 bases from J, the junction contained 13 bases not matched to a gene. This CDR3 comprises 16 residues. CDR1 and CDR2 (germline): MNHEY, SMNVEV (reference sequence). The DNA for the CDR3 is TGTGCCAGCAGTACCCGACCCCGGGACAGTAGCTACGAGCAGTACTTC. Protein product: CASSTRPRDSSYEQYF.

This clonotype has just one count. J is TRBJ2-7 and V is TRBV5-1; the D is unclear. From germline, CDR1 is SGHRS and CDR2 YFSETQ. The CDR3 has 14 residues. V was cut by 1 base and J by 3 bases, with 11 bases left in between. The CDR3 nucleotides read TGCGCCAGCAGCTTGATTCGCAGGAGCTACGAGCAGTACTTC. This codes for CASSLIRRSYEQYF. Full variable domain (rest looked up from reference TRBV5-1 and TRBJ2-7): KAGVTQTPRYLIKTRGQQVTLSCSPISGHRSVSWYQQTPGQGLQFLFEYFSETQRNKGNFPGRFSGRQFSNSRSEMNVSTLELGDSALYLCASSLIRRSYEQYFGPGTRLTVT.

A few counts support this clonotype. This chain connects TRBV7-6 to TRBJ2-7; 8 nucleotides line up with TRBD2. This CDR3 has 16 amino acids. V lost 1 base and J lost 5; bases outside the gene matches: 10. Germline CDR1 SGHVS, CDR2 FNYEAQ. The CDR3 loop reads CASSLVGTRASDEQYF. The DNA for the CDR3 is TGTGCCAGCAGCTTAGTCGGGACTAGAGCGTCAGACGAGCAGTACTTC.

The V and J genes are TRBV12-3 or TRBV12-4 and TRBJ1-6, with 7 bases fitting TRBD1. Trimming at V came to 7 bases and at J to 10 bases, leaving 7 bases not matched to a gene. The CDR3 sequence is 13 residues long. CDR3 nucleotide sequence: TGTGCCAGCACCATACAGGGGAACTCACCCCTCCACTTT. Translation gives CASTIQGNSPLHF.

This clonotype turned up a few times. The chain links TRBV7-2 to TRBJ1-1; 8 nucleotides line up with TRBD1. Trimming cost V 2 bases and J 11 bases; bases outside gene matches: 10. The CDR3 length is 14 residues. Germline V gene data show CDR1 as SGHTA and CDR2 as FQGNSA. The CDR3 reads CASSLRTGTGGAFF. The CDR3 DNA is TGTGCCAGCAGCTTAAGGACAGGGACCGGAGGGGCTTTCTTT.